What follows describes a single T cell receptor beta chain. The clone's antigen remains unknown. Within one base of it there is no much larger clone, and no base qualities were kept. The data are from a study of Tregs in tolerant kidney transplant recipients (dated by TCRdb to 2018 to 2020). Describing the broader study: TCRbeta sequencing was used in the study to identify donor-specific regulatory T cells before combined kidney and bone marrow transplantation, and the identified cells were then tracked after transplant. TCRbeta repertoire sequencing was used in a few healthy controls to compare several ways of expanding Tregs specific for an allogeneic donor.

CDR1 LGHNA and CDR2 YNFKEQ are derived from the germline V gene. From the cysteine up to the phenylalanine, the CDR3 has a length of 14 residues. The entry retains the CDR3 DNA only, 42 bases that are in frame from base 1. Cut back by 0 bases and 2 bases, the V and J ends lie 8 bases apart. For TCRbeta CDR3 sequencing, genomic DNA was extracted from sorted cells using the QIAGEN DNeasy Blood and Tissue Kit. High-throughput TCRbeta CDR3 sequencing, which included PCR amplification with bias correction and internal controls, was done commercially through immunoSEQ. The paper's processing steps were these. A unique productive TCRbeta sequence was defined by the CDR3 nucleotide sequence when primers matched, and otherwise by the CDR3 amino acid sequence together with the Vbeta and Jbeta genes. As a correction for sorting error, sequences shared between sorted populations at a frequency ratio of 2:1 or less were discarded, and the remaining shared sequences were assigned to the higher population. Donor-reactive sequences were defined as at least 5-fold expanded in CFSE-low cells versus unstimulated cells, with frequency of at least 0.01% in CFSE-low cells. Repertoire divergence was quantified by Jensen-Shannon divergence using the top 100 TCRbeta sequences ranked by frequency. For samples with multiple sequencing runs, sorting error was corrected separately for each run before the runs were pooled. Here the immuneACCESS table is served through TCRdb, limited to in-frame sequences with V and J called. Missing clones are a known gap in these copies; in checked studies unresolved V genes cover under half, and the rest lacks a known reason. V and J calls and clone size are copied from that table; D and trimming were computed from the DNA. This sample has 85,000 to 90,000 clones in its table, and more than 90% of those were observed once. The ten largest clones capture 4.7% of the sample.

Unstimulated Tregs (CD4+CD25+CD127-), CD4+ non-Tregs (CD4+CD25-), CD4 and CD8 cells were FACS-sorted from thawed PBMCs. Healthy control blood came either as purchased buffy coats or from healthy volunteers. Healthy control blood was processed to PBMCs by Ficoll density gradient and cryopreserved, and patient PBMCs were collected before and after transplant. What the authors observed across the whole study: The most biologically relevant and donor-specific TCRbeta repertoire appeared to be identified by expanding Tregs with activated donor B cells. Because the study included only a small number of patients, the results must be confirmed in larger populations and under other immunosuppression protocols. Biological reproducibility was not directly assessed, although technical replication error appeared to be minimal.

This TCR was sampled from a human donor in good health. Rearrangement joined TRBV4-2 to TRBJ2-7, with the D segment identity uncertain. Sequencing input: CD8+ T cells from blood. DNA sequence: TGTGCCAGCAGCCAAGAATACGAAACCTACGAGCAGTACTTC. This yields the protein CASSQEYETYEQYF.